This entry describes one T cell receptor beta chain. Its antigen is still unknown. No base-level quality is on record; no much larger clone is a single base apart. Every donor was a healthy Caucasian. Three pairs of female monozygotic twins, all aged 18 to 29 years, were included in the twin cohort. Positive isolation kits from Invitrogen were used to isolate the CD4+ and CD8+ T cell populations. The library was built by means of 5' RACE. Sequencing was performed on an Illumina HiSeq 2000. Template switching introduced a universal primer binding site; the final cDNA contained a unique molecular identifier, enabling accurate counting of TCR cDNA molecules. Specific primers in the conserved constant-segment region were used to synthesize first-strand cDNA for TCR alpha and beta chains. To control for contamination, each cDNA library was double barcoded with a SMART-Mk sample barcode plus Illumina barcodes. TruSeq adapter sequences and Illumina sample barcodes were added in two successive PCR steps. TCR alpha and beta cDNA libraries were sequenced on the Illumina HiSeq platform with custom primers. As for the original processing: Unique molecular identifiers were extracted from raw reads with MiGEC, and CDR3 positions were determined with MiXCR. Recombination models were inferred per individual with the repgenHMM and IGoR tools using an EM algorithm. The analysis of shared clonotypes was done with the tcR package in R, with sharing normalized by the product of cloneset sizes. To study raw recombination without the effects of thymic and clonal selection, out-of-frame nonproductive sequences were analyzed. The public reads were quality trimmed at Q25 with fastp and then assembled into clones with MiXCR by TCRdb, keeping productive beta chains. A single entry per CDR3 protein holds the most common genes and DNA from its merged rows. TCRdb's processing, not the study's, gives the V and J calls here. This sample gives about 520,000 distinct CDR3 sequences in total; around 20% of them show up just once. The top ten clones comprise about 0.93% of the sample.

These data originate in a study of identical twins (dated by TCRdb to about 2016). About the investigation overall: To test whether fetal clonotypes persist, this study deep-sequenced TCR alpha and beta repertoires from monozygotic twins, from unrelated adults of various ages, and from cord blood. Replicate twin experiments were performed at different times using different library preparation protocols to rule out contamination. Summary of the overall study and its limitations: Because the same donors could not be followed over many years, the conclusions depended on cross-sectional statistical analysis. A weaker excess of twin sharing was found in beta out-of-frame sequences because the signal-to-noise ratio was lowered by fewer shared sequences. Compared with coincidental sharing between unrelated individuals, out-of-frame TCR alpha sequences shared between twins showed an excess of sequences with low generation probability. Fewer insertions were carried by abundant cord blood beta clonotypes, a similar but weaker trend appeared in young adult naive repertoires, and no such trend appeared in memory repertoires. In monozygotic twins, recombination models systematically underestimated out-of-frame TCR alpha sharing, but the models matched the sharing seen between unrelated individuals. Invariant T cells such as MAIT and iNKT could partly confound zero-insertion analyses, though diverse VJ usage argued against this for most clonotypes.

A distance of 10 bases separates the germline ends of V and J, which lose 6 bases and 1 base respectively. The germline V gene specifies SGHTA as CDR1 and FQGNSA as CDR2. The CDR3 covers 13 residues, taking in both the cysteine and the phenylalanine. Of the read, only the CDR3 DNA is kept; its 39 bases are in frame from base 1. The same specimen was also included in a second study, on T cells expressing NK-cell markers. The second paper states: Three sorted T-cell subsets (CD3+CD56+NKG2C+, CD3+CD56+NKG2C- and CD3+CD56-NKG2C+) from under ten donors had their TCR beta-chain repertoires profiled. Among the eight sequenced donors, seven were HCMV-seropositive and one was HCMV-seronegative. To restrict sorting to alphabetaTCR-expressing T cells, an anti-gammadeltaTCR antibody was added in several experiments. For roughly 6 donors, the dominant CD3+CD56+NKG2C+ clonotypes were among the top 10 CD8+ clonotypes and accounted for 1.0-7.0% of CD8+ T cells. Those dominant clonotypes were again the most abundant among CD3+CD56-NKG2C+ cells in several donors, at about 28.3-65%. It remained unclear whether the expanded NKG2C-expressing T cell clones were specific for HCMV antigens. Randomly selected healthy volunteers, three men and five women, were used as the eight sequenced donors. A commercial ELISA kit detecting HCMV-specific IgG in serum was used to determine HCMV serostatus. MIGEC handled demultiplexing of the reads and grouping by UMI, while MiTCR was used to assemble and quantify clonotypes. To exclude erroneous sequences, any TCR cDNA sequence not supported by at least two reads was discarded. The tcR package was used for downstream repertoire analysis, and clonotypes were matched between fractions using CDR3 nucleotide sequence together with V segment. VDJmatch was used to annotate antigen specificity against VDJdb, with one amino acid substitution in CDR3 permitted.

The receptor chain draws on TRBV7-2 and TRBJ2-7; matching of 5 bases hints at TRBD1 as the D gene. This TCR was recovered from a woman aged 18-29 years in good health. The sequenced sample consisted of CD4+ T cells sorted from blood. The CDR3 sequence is CASRPPGSYEQYF. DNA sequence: TGTGCCAGCAGGCCCCCAGGGTCCTACGAGCAGTACTTC. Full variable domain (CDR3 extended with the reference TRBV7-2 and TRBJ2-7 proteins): GAGVSQSPSNKVTEKGKDVELRCDPISGHTALYWYRQSLGQGLEFLIYFQGNSAPDKSGLPSDRFSAERTGGSVSTLTIQRTQQEDSAVYLCASRPPGSYEQYFGPGTRLTVT.